The TCR beta chain described here comes from a study of blood T cell repertoires in COVID-19. At the level of the study: The cDNA or gDNA used as material had been derived from T cells, B-cell-depleted T cells, or PBMCs.

Authors' methods: Using reference gene primer amplification, nucleated cell counts were estimated. Assay: immunoSEQ multiplex PCR; the TCRdb copy retains only in-frame clones and omits some. V, J and clone size are those of that table, while D and trimming were read from the DNA. The profile shows some 42,000 clones, 76% of them singletons. V shed 4 bases, J shed 2 bases, and the junction held 8 bases outside the gene matches. The CDR3 covers 16 residues. Germline lookup yields CDR1 KGHSH and CDR2 LQKENI. Sequencing was carried out using peripheral blood. The V and J genes are TRBV18 and TRBJ2-5; the match to TRBD2 covers 9 bases. The source is a man older than 75 with acute or convalescent COVID-19. The CDR3 nucleotides are TGTGCCAGCTCACAGACAGCGGGGGGATCACAAGAGACCCAGTACTTC. Its protein product is CASSQTAGGSQETQYF.